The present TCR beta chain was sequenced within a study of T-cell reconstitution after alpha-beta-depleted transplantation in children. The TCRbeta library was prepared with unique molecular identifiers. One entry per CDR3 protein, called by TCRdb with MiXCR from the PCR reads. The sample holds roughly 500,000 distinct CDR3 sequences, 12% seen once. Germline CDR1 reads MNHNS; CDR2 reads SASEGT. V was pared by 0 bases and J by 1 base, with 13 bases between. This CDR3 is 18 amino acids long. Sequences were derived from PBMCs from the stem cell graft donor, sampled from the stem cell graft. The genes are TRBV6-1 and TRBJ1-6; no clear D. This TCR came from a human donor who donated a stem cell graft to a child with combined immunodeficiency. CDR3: CASSEATPQLSYNSPLHF. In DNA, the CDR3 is TGTGCCAGCAGTGAAGCGACCCCTCAACTTTCCTATAATTCACCCCTCCACTTT.